The 21 T cell receptor beta chains given below trace back to one sample, sequenced in a study of T cell responses to AZD1222 COVID-19 vaccine. Profiled with immunoSEQ multiplex PCR; TCRdb holds only in-frame clones, not every one. The sample has roughly 180,000 clones; 85% to 90% are singletons. The sample in question was peripheral blood, obtained on day 0 of AZD1222 vaccination. The receptors originated from an adult in good health.

This chain connects TRBV7-9 to TRBJ1-2; D is uncertain. V lost 7 bases and J lost 2, with 17 bases in between. This CDR3 region has 15 residues. CDR1 SEHNR and CDR2 FQNEAQ come from the germline V gene (reference sequence). The CDR3 region has the DNA TGTGCCAGCACCAAACCCATGGGCAGCAACTATGGCTACACCTTC. This codes for CASTKPMGSNYGYTF.

This chain connects TRBV5-1 to TRBJ2-5, with 8 bases aligning to TRBD1. Losses at the gene ends were 4 bases for V and 2 bases for J; bases not matched to a gene: 7. CDR1 SGHRS and CDR2 YFSETQ come from the germline V gene. There are 15 residues in the CDR3. The chain's CDR3 is CASSTGQGLQETQYF. The CDR3 bases are TGCGCCAGCAGCACCGGACAGGGATTACAAGAGACCCAGTACTTC. Full variable domain (outside the CDR3, taken from reference TRBV5-1 and TRBJ2-5): KAGVTQTPRYLIKTRGQQVTLSCSPISGHRSVSWYQQTPGQGLQFLFEYFSETQRNKGNFPGRFSGRQFSNSRSEMNVSTLELGDSALYLCASSTGQGLQETQYFGPGTRLLVL.

The chain carries TRBV19 and TRBJ1-5; 8 positions match TRBD1. Losses at the gene ends were 11 bases for V and 1 base for J; bases not matched to a gene: 10. Germline assignment: CDR1 LNHDA and CDR2 SQIVND (reference sequence). The length of the CDR3 is 15 residues. This CDR3 reads CAYFTGDRSNQPQHF. The CDR3 coding sequence is TGTGCCTACTTTACCGGGGACAGGAGCAATCAGCCCCAGCATTTT.

V is TRBV10-1 and J is TRBJ1-5, with a weak D call TRBD1 (5 bases). The V gene lost 8 bases and the J gene lost 0 bases, with 11 bases spanning the gap. CDR1 is WNHNN, CDR2 SYGVQD, per germline (reference sequence). The CDR3 is 14 residues long. The CDR3 sequence: CASGLQDSNQPQHF. The CDR3 nucleotides read TGCGCCAGCGGGCTACAGGATAGCAATCAGCCCCAGCATTTT.

This clone has a single count. This rearrangement joins TRBV19 to TRBJ1-5; 7 bases line up with TRBD1. V was pared by 9 bases and J by 4 bases, with 6 bases of the junction left unmatched. The CDR3 has 13 residues. CDR1 and CDR2 from the germline V gene are LNHDA and SQIVND (reference sequence). DNA for the CDR3: TGTGCCAGCGAGACAGGGCAGAATCAGCCCCAGCATTTT. Protein sequence: CASETGQNQPQHF.

V is TRBV5-4 and J is TRBJ2-7; D unclear. The CDR3 is 11 residues long. Germline-derived CDR1 and CDR2 are SGHNT and YYREEE (reference sequence). Trimming pared 4 bases from V and 7 bases from J, leaving 9 bases between. The chain's CDR3 is CASSQMGEQYF. The CDR3 bases are TGTGCCAGCAGCCAGATGGGAGAGCAGTACTTC.

The chain is built from TRBV6-5 and TRBJ2-2; 8 positions match TRBD2. The CDR3 loop spans 14 amino acids. Germline V gives CDR1 MNHEY, CDR2 SVGAGI. Trimming took 2 bases from V and 5 from J; bases not matched to a gene: 1. The CDR3 DNA reads TGTGCCAGCAGTTACGGGACTAGTACCGGGGAGCTGTTTTTT. Translating it yields CASSYGTSTGELFF.

The rearrangement uses TRBV6-5 and TRBJ1-5, with D hard to call. The V gene's germline CDR1 is MNHEY and CDR2 SVGAGI. The CDR3 consists of 14 residues. V lost 5 bases and J 1 base, leaving 9 bases between the germline ends. The CDR3 protein is CASSLRGSNQPQHF. In DNA, the CDR3 is TGTGCCAGCAGTCTTAGAGGGAGCAATCAGCCCCAGCATTTT.

In this sample, this clone turned up once. The chain employs TRBV7-2 and TRBJ2-3, with TRBD2 as a possible D gene (5 bases). CDR3 length equals 14 residues. CDR1 and CDR2 from the germline V gene are SGHTA and FQGNSA. Deletions cut 0 bases from V and 6 bases from J, with 10 bases between. As DNA, the CDR3 is TGTGCCAGCAGCTTAGCCCGCGGGTTGGATACGCAGTATTTT. Translated, it gives CASSLARGLDTQYF.

This chain connects TRBV2 to TRBJ2-1, with TRBD2 matching 12 bases. V shed 5 bases and J 6 bases; nucleotides not matched to a gene: 8. Looked up from germline, CDR1 is SNHLY and CDR2 is FYNNEI. The CDR3 has 16 residues. CDR3 nucleotide sequence: TGTGCCAGCAGTCGACCGACTAGCGGGGGTCGCAATGAGCAGTTCTTC. It codes for CASSRPTSGGRNEQFF.

V is TRBV7-2 and J is TRBJ2-5; the match to TRBD1 covers 10 bases. Trimming at V came to 6 bases and at J to 4 bases, leaving 5 bases not matched to a gene. CDR1 is SGHTA, CDR2 FQGNSA, per germline. CDR3 length: 14 amino acids. The CDR3 region is CASSRQGAGETQYF. In nucleotides, the CDR3 is TGTGCCAGCAGTCGACAGGGGGCGGGAGAGACCCAGTACTTC.

The chain combines TRBV19 with TRBJ1-1; 10 nucleotides align to TRBD1. The germline CDR1 and CDR2 sequences are LNHDA and SQIVND (reference sequence). The V and J ends lost 5 bases and 0 bases, in that order; junction bases with no gene match: 9. There are 17 residues in the CDR3. CDR3 coding DNA: TGTGCCAGTAGTCGCCGACAGGGGGCGAATATGAACACTGAAGCTTTCTTT. Its protein is CASSRRQGANMNTEAFF.

The chain combines TRBV6-5 with TRBJ1-2; D might be TRBD1 (5 bases). The CDR3 has 15 amino acids. Trimming left V 4 bases short and J 5 bases short, with 17 bases between. From germline, CDR1 is MNHEY and CDR2 SVGAGI. The CDR3 sequence is CASSLGRTFPYGYTF. The CDR3 coding sequence is TGTGCCAGCAGTTTGGGGCGGACCTTCCCGTATGGCTACACCTTC.

This clone was seen only a few times. The J gene is TRBJ1-5, the V gene TRBV21-1. TRBV21-1 is shown as a pseudogene. This CDR3 contains 14 residues. The CDR3 protein is CASSRRVYNQPQHF. As DNA, the CDR3 is TGTGCCAGCAGCCGGCGGGTTTACAATCAGCCCCAGCATTTT.

The rearrangement uses TRBV5-6 and TRBJ1-2; possible D gene TRBD1, 6 bases. V was pared by 0 bases and J by 1 base, with 19 bases between. Germline V gene sequence: CDR1 SGHDT, CDR2 YYEEEE. There are 18 residues in the CDR3. CDR3 sequence reads: CASSLVGQPKSNNYGYTF. CDR3 in DNA: TGTGCCAGCAGCTTGGTTGGACAGCCCAAATCGAATAACTATGGCTACACCTTC.

The gene calls are TRBV20-1 and TRBJ2-1, with D hard to call. Germline CDR1 DFQATT, CDR2 SNEGSKA (reference sequence). This CDR3 has 15 residues. V dropped 3 bases and J dropped 2 bases, with 14 bases sitting between them. Here the CDR3 DNA reads TGCAGTGCTAGTTACTCCGCCGAAGCCTACAATGAGCAGTTCTTC. Amino acids: CSASYSAEAYNEQFF.

The chain is built from TRBV4-1 and TRBJ1-5, with 8 bases identical to TRBD1. This CDR3 has 16 residues. From germline, CDR1 is MGHRA and CDR2 YSYEKL. The V gene end was trimmed by 0 bases and the J gene end by 6 bases; junction bases not matched to a gene: 7. The DNA of the CDR3 is TGCGCCAGCAGCCAAGATCTGGCAGGGGGCCTTCAGCCCCAGCATTTT. This gives the protein CASSQDLAGGLQPQHF.

This clone came up a few times. The chain links TRBV19 to TRBJ1-5, with 7 bases identical to TRBD1. The germline V gene has CDR1 LNHDA and CDR2 SQIVND (reference sequence). This CDR3 has 14 residues. V lost 8 bases and J lost 6; bases outside the gene matches: 10. The CDR3 protein is CASAAPGGFQPQHF. CDR3 in DNA: TGTGCCAGTGCGGCGCCAGGGGGTTTTCAGCCCCAGCATTTT.

The chain combines TRBV4-2 with TRBJ2-3; 8 bases align to TRBD2. J gave up 0 bases and V 4 bases, and 12 bases lay outside the gene matches. CDR1 is LGHNA, CDR2 YNFKEQ, per germline. The CDR3 extends over 18 amino acids. CDR3 loop: CASSPAPTSGSSTDTQYF. The CDR3 DNA follows: TGTGCCAGCAGCCCCGCCCCAACTAGCGGATCTAGCACAGATACGCAGTATTTT.

The chain links TRBV27 to TRBJ2-7; D is unresolved. The CDR3 contains 13 residues. From germline, CDR1 is MNHEY and CDR2 SMNVEV (reference sequence). Trimming left V 0 bases short and J 4 bases short, with 7 bases between. The CDR3 region is CASSLSLGYEQYF. The CDR3 DNA sequence: TGTGCCAGCAGTTTATCTTTAGGTTACGAGCAGTACTTC.

For the CDR3, the DNA is TGTGCCAGCAGCTCCTTCGAAGGGGGGACCGGGGAGCTGTTTTTT. Protein: CASSSFEGGTGELFF. The chain combines TRBV7-2 with TRBJ2-2; D assignment may be TRBD1 or TRBD2 (6 bases each). The CDR3 covers 15 residues. The ends were cut back, 4 bases at V and 5 bases at J, with 14 bases in the middle. Germline lookup yields CDR1 SGHTA and CDR2 FQGNSA.